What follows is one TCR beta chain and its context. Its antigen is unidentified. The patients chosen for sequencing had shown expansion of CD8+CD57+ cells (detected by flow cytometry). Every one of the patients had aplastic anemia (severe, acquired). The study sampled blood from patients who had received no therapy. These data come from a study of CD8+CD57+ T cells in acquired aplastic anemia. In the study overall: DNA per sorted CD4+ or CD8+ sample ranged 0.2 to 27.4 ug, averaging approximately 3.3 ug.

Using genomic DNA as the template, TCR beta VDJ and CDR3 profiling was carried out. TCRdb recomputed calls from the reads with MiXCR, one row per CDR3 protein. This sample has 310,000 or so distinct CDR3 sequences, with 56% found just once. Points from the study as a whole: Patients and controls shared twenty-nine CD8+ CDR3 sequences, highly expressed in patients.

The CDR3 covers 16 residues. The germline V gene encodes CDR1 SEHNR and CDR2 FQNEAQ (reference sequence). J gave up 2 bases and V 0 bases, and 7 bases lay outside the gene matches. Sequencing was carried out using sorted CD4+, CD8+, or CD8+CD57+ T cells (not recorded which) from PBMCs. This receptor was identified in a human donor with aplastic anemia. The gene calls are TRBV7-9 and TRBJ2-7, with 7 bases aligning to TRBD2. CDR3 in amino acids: CASSLAWGGDAYEQYF. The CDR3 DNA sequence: TGTGCCAGCAGCTTAGCCTGGGGGGGGGACGCCTACGAGCAGTACTTC.